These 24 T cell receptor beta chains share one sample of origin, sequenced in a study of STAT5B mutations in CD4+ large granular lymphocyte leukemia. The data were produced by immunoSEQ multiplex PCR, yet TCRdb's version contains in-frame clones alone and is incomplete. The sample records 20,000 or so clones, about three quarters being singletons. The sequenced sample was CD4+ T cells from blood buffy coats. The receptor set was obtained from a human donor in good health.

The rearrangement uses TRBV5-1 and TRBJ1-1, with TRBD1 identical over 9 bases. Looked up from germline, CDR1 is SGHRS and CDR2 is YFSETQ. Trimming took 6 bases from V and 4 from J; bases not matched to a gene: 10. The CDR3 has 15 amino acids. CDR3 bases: TGCGCCAGCATGCTGAGGACAGGGGCCGTCACTGAAGCTTTCTTT. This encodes CASMLRTGAVTEAFF.

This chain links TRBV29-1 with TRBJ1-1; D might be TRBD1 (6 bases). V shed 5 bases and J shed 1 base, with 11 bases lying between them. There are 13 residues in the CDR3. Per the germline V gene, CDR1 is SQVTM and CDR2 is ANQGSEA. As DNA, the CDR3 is TGCAGCGTTCTTAGGGACAAGAACACTGAAGCTTTCTTT. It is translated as CSVLRDKNTEAFF.

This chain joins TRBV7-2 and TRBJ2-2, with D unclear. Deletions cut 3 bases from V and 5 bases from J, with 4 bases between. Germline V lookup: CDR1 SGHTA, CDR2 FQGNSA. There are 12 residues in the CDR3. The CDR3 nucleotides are TGTGCCAGCAGCTTTATTACCGGGGAGCTGTTTTTT. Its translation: CASSFITGELFF.

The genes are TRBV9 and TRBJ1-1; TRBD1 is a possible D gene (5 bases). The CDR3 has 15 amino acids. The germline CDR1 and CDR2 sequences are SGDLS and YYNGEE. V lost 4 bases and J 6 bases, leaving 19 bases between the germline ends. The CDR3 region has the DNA TGTGCCAGCAGCCCCGTGGGGGTCCCTGGCGCTGAAGCTTTCTTT. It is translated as CASSPVGVPGAEAFF. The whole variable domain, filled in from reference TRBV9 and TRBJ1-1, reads DSGVTQTPKHLITATGQRVTLRCSPRSGDLSVYWYQQSLDQGLQFLIQYYNGEERAKGNILERFSAQQFPDLHSELNLSSLELGDSALYFCASSPVGVPGAEAFFGQGTRLTVV.

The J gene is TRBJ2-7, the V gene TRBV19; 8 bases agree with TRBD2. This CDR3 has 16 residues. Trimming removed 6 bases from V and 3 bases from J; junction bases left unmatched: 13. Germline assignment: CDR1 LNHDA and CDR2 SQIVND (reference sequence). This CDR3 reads CASRGQTSGSSYEQYF. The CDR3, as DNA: TGTGCCAGTAGGGGCCAAACCAGCGGGAGCAGCTACGAGCAGTACTTC.

The CDR3 nucleotides are TGTGCCAGCAGCGCCCGGACCCTCGACGGGGGGCCGAGGACCGGGGAGCTGTTTTTT. Its translation is CASSARTLDGGPRTGELFF. The V and J genes are TRBV2 and TRBJ2-2; D is possibly TRBD2 (7 bases). The CDR3 totals 19 residues. Germline-derived CDR1 and CDR2 are SNHLY and FYNNEI. V dropped 6 bases and J dropped 5 bases, with 28 bases sitting between them.

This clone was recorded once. The CDR3 here is CASSPGRGQGYEQYF. CDR3 nucleotides: TGTGCCAGCAGCCCAGGGAGGGGACAGGGCTACGAGCAGTACTTC. The J gene is TRBJ2-7, the V gene TRBV7-2; 9 bases match TRBD1. The CDR3 runs 15 residues. The germline V gene encodes CDR1 SGHTA and CDR2 FQGNSA. The trim removed 5 bases at V and 3 bases at J, leaving 8 bases unmatched.

The CDR3 protein is CSVDSGGSDTDTQYF. The CDR3 nucleotides read TGCAGCGTTGATTCAGGGGGTTCGGACACAGATACGCAGTATTTT. The gene calls are TRBV29-1 and TRBJ2-3; TRBD1 aligns across 7 bases. Trimming at V came to 3 bases and at J to 2 bases, leaving 8 bases not matched to a gene. CDR1 is SQVTM and CDR2 is ANQGSEA in the germline V gene. This CDR3 has 15 residues.

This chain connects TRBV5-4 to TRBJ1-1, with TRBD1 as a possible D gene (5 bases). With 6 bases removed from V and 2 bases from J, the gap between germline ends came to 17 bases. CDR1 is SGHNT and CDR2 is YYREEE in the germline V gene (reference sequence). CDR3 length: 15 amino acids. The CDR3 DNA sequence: TGTGCCAGCAAGCTTGGGGGGGGAGGAAACACTGAAGCTTTCTTT. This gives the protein CASKLGGGGNTEAFF.

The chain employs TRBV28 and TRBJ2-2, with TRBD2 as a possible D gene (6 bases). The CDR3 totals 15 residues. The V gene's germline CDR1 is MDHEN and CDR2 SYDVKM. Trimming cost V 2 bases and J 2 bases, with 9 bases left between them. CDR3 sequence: CASSLGGANTGELFF. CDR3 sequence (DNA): TGTGCCAGCAGTTTAGGCGGGGCCAACACCGGGGAGCTGTTTTTT.

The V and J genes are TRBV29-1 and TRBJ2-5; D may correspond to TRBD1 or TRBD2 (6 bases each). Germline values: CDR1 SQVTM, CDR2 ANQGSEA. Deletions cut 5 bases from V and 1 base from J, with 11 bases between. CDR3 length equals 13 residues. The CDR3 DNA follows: TGCAGCGTTAGTGGAGGGGGCCAAGAGACCCAGTACTTC. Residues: CSVSGGGQETQYF.

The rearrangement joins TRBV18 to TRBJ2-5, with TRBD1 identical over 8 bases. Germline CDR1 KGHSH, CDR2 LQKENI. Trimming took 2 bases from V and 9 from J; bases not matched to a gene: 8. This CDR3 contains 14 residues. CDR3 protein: CASSPMDRAVAQYF. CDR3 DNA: TGTGCCAGCTCACCAATGGACAGGGCTGTGGCCCAGTACTTC.

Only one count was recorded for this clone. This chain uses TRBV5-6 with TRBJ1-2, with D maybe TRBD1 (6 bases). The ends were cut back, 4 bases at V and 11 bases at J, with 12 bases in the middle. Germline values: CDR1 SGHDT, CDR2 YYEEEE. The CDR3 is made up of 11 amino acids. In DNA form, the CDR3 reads TGTGCCAGCAGCCGGACGACAGGTTACACCTTC. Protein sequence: CASSRTTGYTF.

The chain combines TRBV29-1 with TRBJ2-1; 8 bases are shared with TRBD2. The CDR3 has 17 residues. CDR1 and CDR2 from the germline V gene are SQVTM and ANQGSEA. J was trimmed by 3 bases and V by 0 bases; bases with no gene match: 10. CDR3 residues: CSVEDLPVAGIYNEQFF. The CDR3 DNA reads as TGCAGCGTTGAAGATCTACCGGTAGCGGGAATCTACAATGAGCAGTTCTTC.

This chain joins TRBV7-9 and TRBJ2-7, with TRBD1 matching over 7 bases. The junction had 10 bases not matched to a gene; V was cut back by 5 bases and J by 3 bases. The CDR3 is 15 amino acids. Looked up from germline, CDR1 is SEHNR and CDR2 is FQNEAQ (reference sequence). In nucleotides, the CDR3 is TGTGCCAGCAGCGGACGACAGGGAACGGACTACGAGCAGTACTTC. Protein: CASSGRQGTDYEQYF.

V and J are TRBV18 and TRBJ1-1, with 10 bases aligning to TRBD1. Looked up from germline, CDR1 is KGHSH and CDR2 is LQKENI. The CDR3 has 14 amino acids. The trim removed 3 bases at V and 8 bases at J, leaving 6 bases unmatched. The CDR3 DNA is TGTGCCAGCTCACCGAAGCGACAGGGGGCCGAAGCTTTCTTT. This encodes CASSPKRQGAEAFF.

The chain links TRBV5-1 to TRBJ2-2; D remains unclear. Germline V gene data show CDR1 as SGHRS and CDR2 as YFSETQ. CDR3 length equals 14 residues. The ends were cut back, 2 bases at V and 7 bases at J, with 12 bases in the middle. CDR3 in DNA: TGCGCCAGCAGCTTCCAGTTGGACGGCGGGGAGCTGTTTTTT. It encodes CASSFQLDGGELFF.

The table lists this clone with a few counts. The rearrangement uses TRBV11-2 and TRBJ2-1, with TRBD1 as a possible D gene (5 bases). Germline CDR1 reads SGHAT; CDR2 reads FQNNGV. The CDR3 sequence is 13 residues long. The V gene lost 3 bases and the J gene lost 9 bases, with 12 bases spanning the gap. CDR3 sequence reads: CASSFVQAAEQFF. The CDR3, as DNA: TGTGCCAGCAGCTTCGTACAGGCGGCTGAGCAGTTCTTC.

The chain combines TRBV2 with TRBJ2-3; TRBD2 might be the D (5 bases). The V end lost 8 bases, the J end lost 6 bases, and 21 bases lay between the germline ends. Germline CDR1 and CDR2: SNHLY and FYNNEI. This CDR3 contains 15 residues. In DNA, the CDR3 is TGTGCCAGCGGAGGCGGCTCTGTCCGAGGCGATACGCAGTATTTT. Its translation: CASGGGSVRGDTQYF.

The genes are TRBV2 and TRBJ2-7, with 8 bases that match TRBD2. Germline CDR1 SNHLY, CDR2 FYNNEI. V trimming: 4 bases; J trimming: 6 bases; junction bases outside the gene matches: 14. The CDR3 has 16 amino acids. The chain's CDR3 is CASSGGLGLARPEQYF. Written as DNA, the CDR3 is TGTGCCAGCAGTGGAGGTTTAGGACTAGCTCGTCCCGAGCAGTACTTC.

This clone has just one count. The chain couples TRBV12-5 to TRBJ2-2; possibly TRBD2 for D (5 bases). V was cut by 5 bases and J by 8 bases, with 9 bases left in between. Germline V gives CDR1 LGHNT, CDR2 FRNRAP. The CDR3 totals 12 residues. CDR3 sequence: CASGLAPGELFF. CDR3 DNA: TGTGCTAGTGGTCTAGCACCGGGGGAGCTGTTTTTT.

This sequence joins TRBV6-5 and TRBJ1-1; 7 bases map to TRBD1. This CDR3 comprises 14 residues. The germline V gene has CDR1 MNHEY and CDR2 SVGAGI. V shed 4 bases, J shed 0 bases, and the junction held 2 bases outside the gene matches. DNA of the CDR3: TGTGCCAGCAGTTCAACAGGGGTGAACACTGAAGCTTTCTTT. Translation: CASSSTGVNTEAFF.

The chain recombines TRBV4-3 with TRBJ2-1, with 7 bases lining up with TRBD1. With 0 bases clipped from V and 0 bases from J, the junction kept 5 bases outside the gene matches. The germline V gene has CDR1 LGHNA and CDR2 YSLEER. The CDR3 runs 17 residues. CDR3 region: CASSQDPAGGSYNEQFF. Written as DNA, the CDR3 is TGCGCCAGCAGCCAAGATCCCGCAGGGGGCTCCTACAATGAGCAGTTCTTC.

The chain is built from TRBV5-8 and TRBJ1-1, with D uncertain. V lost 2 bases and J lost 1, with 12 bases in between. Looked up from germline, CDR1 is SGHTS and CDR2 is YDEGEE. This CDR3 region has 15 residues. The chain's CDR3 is CASSFLGMRNTEAFF. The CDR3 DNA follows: TGTGCCAGCAGCTTTTTGGGGATGCGGAACACTGAAGCTTTCTTT.